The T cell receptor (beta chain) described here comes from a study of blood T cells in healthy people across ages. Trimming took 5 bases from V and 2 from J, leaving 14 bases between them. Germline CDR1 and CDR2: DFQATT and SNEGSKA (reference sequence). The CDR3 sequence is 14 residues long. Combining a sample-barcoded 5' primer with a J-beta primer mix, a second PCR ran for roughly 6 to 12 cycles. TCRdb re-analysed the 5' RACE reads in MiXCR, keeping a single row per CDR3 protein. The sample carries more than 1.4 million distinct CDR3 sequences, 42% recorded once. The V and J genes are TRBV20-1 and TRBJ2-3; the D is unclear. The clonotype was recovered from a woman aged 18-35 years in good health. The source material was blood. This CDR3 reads CSALDSFYTDTQYF. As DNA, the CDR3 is TGCAGTGCTCTCGACTCGTTCTACACAGATACGCAGTATTTT.